Shown below are 23 T cell receptor beta chains from a single sample sequenced in a study of blood T cell repertoires in COVID-19. The protocol was immunoSEQ multiplex PCR, while the TCRdb copy is restricted to in-frame clones and leaves out a portion. The data hold around 150,000 clones, with 65% to 90% observed a single time. Sequenced sample: peripheral blood. These receptor sequences come from a woman between 50 and 59 years old in a cohort sampled during active or convalescent COVID-19.

The chain has TRBV7-2 and TRBJ2-7; TRBD1 aligns across 8 bases. CDR3 length: 14 residues. Germline V gives CDR1 SGHTA, CDR2 FQGNSA. V lost 5 bases, J lost 6 bases, and 9 bases stayed unmatched. CDR3 protein: CASSPGTGSGEQYF. In DNA, the CDR3 is TGTGCCAGCAGCCCCGGGACAGGCTCGGGCGAGCAGTACTTC. Complete variable domain (other parts from reference TRBV7-2 and TRBJ2-7): GAGVSQSPSNKVTEKGKDVELRCDPISGHTALYWYRQSLGQGLEFLIYFQGNSAPDKSGLPSDRFSAERTGGSVSTLTIQRTQQEDSAVYLCASSPGTGSGEQYFGPGTRLTVT.

V and J are TRBV7-2 and TRBJ2-4, with D perhaps TRBD1 (5 bases). CDR3 length: 16 residues. Trimming took off 1 base at V and 0 bases at J, with 10 bases between the two ends. In germline, CDR1 is SGHTA, CDR2 FQGNSA. In DNA, the CDR3 is TGTGCCAGCAGCTTAGTGGGGCCGCTAGCCAAAAACATTCAGTACTTC. Protein sequence: CASSLVGPLAKNIQYF.

The chain has TRBV19 and TRBJ1-1, with D possibly TRBD1 on 5 matching bases. The CDR3 is 15 residues long. V lost 1 base and J 4 bases, leaving 13 bases between the germline ends. The germline V gene has CDR1 LNHDA and CDR2 SQIVND (reference sequence). The chain's CDR3 is CASSIGAGRGTEAFF. The CDR3 DNA reads as TGTGCCAGTAGTATAGGGGCAGGGCGAGGCACTGAAGCTTTCTTT.

The rearrangement links TRBV3-1 (or the pseudogene TRBV3-2) to TRBJ2-6, with a possible D match to TRBD1 (5 bases). CDR1 and CDR2 from the germline V gene are LGHDT and YNNKEL (reference sequence). The CDR3 is 19 residues long. Trimming removed 7 bases at V and 0 bases at J, with 22 bases between. The CDR3 DNA reads as TGTGCCAGCACCTCAAAGGGGAACAGTCATTCCTCTGGGGCCAACGTCCTGACTTTC. It yields the protein CASTSKGNSHSSGANVLTF.

This rearrangement joins TRBV7-6 to TRBJ1-1; tentatively, D is TRBD1 (5 bases). V was clipped by 4 bases and J by 3 bases, with 9 bases between them. The CDR3 has 13 amino acids. Germline V gene data show CDR1 as SGHVS and CDR2 as FNYEAQ. CDR3 DNA: TGTGCCAGCAGCTCCCAGGGATACACTGAAGCTTTCTTT. It is translated as CASSSQGYTEAFF.

This chain joins TRBV12-3 or TRBV12-4 and TRBJ2-3, with TRBD1 as a possible D gene (5 bases). V was shortened by 8 bases and J by 5 bases, with 11 bases between the two germline ends. The CDR3 runs 12 residues. The CDR3 bases are TGTGCCAGCTGGGGCACGGGAGATACGCAGTATTTT. This encodes CASWGTGDTQYF.

This chain uses TRBV19 with TRBJ2-1; 8 nucleotides align to TRBD2. The CDR3 runs 15 residues. CDR1 and CDR2 from the germline V gene are LNHDA and SQIVND (reference sequence). The V gene end was trimmed by 7 bases and the J gene end by 4 bases; junction bases not matched to a gene: 9. The CDR3 spells CASKMGAGVYNEQFF. The CDR3, as DNA: TGTGCCAGTAAAATGGGAGCGGGGGTATACAATGAGCAGTTCTTC.

The CDR3 loop reads CASNPSVTGGELFF. The CDR3 DNA is TGTGCCAGCAACCCAAGCGTGACGGGCGGGGAGCTGTTTTTT. The chain is built from TRBV11-2 and TRBJ2-2; D call uncertain. Germline V gene data show CDR1 as SGHAT and CDR2 as FQNNGV. The CDR3 extends over 14 amino acids. V was shortened by 7 bases and J by 7 bases, with 16 bases between the two germline ends.

The gene calls are TRBV10-1 and TRBJ2-3; TRBD2 might be the D (5 bases). Trimming took 2 bases from V and 2 from J, leaving 8 bases between them. This CDR3 spans 14 amino acids. The germline V gene has CDR1 WNHNN and CDR2 SYGVQD (reference sequence). CDR3 amino acids: CASSEGLNTDTQYF. The CDR3 coding sequence is TGCGCCAGCAGTGAGGGACTTAACACAGATACGCAGTATTTT.

This clone was found a few times. This sample also contains other DNA sequences that code for the same CDR3. Here the CDR3 DNA reads TGTGCCAGCAGCCCTGCCTACGAGCAGTACTTC. It yields the protein CASSPAYEQYF. V and J are TRBV7-2 and TRBJ2-7; D is unresolved. V gave up 5 bases and J gave up 2 bases, with 4 bases separating them. Germline CDR1 and CDR2: SGHTA and FQGNSA. The CDR3 consists of 11 residues.

The chain couples TRBV2 to TRBJ1-1, with TRBD1 as a possible D gene (5 bases). Germline CDR1 and CDR2: SNHLY and FYNNEI. With 8 bases removed from V and 0 bases from J, the gap between germline ends came to 10 bases. The CDR3 sequence is 13 residues long. The chain's CDR3 is CASHRQLNTEAFF. The CDR3 coding sequence is TGTGCCAGCCATCGACAGTTGAACACTGAAGCTTTCTTT.

The chain employs TRBV25-1 and TRBJ1-5; D is perhaps TRBD1 (6 bases). V dropped 4 bases and J dropped 2 bases, with 6 bases sitting between them. The CDR3 has 13 residues. The germline gives CDR1 MGHDK, CDR2 SYGVNS. The CDR3 reads CASSAGGNQPQHF. The DNA for the CDR3 is TGTGCCAGCAGTGCAGGGGGCAATCAGCCCCAGCATTTT. Looking up the rest from reference TRBV25-1 and TRBJ1-5 gives the full variable domain: EADIYQTPRYLVIGTGKKITLECSQTMGHDKMYWYQQDPGMELHLIHYSYGVNSTEKGDLSSESTVSRIRTEHFPLTLESARPSHTSQYLCASSAGGNQPQHFGDGTRLSIL.

This clone was counted a few times. V usage is TRBV6-1 and J usage is TRBJ1-5; perhaps TRBD1 as D (5 bases). The germline CDR1 and CDR2 sequences are MNHNS and SASEGT. With 1 base removed from V and 6 bases from J, the gap between germline ends came to 10 bases. This CDR3 comprises 14 residues. CDR3 region: CASSEVGGGQPQHF. The CDR3, as DNA: TGTGCCAGCAGTGAAGTCGGGGGGGGTCAGCCCCAGCATTTT.

The CDR3 bases are TGTGCCAGCTCCCCAGGTCGGGACAGGGGGAATTCACCCCTCCACTTT. This encodes CASSPGRDRGNSPLHF. The chain has TRBV18 and TRBJ1-6; 11 bases agree with TRBD1. The CDR3 covers 16 residues. The germline V gene has CDR1 KGHSH and CDR2 LQKENI. V lost 6 bases to trimming and J lost 7 bases; unmatched junction nucleotides: 8.

The J gene is TRBJ1-2, the V gene TRBV3-1 (or the pseudogene TRBV3-2), with 7 positions matching TRBD1. The V and J ends lost 3 bases and 6 bases, in that order; junction bases with no gene match: 7. The CDR3 loop spans 14 amino acids. Looked up from germline, CDR1 is LGHDT and CDR2 is YNNKEL (reference sequence). CDR3 DNA sequence: TGTGCCAGCAGCCATTTAGACAGGGTGGATGGCTACACCTTC. Residues: CASSHLDRVDGYTF.

The chain carries TRBV5-1 and TRBJ2-5; no clear D gene. Trimming took 0 bases from V and 4 from J, leaving 7 bases between them. In germline, CDR1 is SGHRS, CDR2 YFSETQ. The CDR3 consists of 13 residues. The CDR3 region has the DNA TGCGCCAGCAGCTTGGGAGCAGGAGAGACCCAGTACTTC. Translation gives CASSLGAGETQYF.

V gene TRBV5-6 combines with J gene TRBJ2-5; D is possibly TRBD2 (6 bases). This CDR3 has 16 amino acids. The V end lost 2 bases, the J end lost 4 bases, and 18 bases lay between the germline ends. Germline loops: CDR1 SGHDT, CDR2 YYEEEE. This CDR3 is CASSFRPAGSRETQYF. The CDR3 DNA reads TGTGCCAGCAGCTTTCGTCCGGCGGGATCCCGAGAGACCCAGTACTTC.

The chain combines TRBV29-1 with TRBJ2-5; 8 nucleotides line up with TRBD1. V lost 7 bases, J lost 5 bases, and 6 bases stayed unmatched. The CDR3 sequence is 12 residues long. Germline CDR1 and CDR2: SQVTM and ANQGSEA. The CDR3 coding sequence is TGCAGCGCCAGGGGGCCGGGGGAGACCCAGTACTTC. As protein: CSARGPGETQYF.

This clone occurred a few times. The chain links TRBV19 to TRBJ1-4; D possibly corresponds to TRBD1 (6 bases). There are 15 residues in the CDR3. Trimming took 3 bases from V and 6 from J, leaving 14 bases between them. Germline CDR1 and CDR2: LNHDA and SQIVND (reference sequence). The CDR3 here is CASSIGGREHEKLFF. The CDR3 bases are TGTGCCAGTAGTATTGGGGGCAGGGAGCATGAAAAACTGTTTTTT.

V is TRBV7-2 and J is TRBJ1-2; no clear D gene. Germline CDR1 SGHTA, CDR2 FQGNSA. This CDR3 has 16 amino acids. V was pared by 0 bases and J by 3 bases, with 14 bases between. The CDR3 is CASSLAIVRSHYGYTF. In DNA, the CDR3 is TGTGCCAGCAGCTTAGCTATTGTCAGGTCCCACTATGGCTACACCTTC.

The CDR3 spells CASSVIQGTEAFF. CDR3 sequence (DNA): TGCGCCAGCAGTGTGATACAGGGCACTGAAGCTTTCTTT. J is TRBJ1-1 and V is TRBV10-2, with a tentative D call TRBD1 (6 bases). The germline gives CDR1 WSHSY, CDR2 SAAADI. V was clipped by 4 bases and J by 4 bases, with 10 bases between them. This CDR3 is 13 amino acids long.

J is TRBJ2-1 and V is TRBV5-1, with 11 bases matching TRBD1. There are 17 residues in the CDR3. With 0 bases clipped from V and 6 bases from J, the junction kept 8 bases outside the gene matches. The germline V gene encodes CDR1 SGHRS and CDR2 YFSETQ. The DNA for the CDR3 is TGCGCCAGCAGCTTGGAACTCACCGGGACAGGGGGCAATGAGCAGTTCTTC. Translating gives CASSLELTGTGGNEQFF.

The J gene is TRBJ2-7, the V gene TRBV4-3; possibly TRBD2 for D (5 bases). There are 14 residues in the CDR3. Deletions cut 0 bases from V and 5 bases from J, with 11 bases between. CDR1 is LGHNA, CDR2 YSLEER, per germline. The CDR3 DNA reads TGCGCCAGCAGCCAAGACCGAGGGAACCACGAGCAGTACTTC. It specifies CASSQDRGNHEQYF.